This TCR beta chain was found in a study of T-cell reconstitution after alpha-beta-depleted transplantation in children. CDR1 and CDR2 from the germline V gene are SGHRS and YFSETQ. Trimming stripped 0 bases from V and 7 bases from J, with 11 bases between. This CDR3 has 13 residues. Preparation of the TCRbeta library involved a method that used unique molecular identifiers. TCRdb re-called the PCR reads through MiXCR, storing one row per CDR3 protein. The top ten clones hold around an eighth of a sample with 600,000 or so distinct CDR3 sequences, 23% of them seen once. This TCR derives from a boy in the first two years of life who had a stem cell transplant for acute myeloid leukemia, so the T cells may come from the graft donor. Sample: PBMCs, mostly from graft donor cells, taken 360 days after TCRalphabeta/CD19-depleted stem cell transplant. The gene calls are TRBV5-1 and TRBJ2-7; TRBD1 or TRBD2 may be the D gene (5 bases each). The CDR3 here is CASSLGSGLEQYF. The DNA of the CDR3 is TGCGCCAGCAGCTTGGGCTCGGGGCTTGAGCAGTACTTC.